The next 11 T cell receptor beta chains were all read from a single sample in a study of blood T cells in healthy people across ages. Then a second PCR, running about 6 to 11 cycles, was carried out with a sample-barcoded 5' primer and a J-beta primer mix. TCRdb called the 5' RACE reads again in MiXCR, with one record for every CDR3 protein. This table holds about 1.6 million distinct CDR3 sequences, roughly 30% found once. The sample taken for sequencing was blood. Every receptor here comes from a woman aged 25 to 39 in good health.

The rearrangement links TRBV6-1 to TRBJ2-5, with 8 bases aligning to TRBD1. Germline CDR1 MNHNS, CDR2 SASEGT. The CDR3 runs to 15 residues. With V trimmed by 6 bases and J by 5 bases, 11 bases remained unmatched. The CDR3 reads CASSPRQGSLETQYF. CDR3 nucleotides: TGTGCCAGCAGCCCAAGACAGGGGTCTTTGGAGACCCAGTACTTC.

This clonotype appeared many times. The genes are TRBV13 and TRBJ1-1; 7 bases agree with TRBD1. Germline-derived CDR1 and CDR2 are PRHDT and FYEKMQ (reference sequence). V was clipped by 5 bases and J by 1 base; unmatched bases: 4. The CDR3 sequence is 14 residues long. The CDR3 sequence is CASSRGQENTEAFF. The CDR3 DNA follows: TGTGCCAGCAGCCGCGGACAGGAGAACACTGAAGCTTTCTTT.

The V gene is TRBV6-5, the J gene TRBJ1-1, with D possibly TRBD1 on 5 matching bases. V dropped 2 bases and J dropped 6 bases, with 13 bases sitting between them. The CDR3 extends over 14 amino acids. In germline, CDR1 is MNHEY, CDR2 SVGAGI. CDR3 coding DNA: TGTGCCAGCAGTTACCAAAAGGGGACCTCTGAAGCTTTCTTT. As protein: CASSYQKGTSEAFF.

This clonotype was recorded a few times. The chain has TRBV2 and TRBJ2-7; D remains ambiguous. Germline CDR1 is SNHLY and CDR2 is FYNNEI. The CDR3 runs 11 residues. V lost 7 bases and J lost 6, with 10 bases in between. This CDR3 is CASKAAGEQYF. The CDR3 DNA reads TGTGCCAGCAAGGCGGCCGGCGAGCAGTACTTC.

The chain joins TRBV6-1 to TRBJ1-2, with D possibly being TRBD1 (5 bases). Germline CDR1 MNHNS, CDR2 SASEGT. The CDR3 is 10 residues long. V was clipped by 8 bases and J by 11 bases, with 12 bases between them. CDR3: CASLWGMYTF. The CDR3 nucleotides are TGTGCCAGCTTGTGGGGGATGTACACCTTC.

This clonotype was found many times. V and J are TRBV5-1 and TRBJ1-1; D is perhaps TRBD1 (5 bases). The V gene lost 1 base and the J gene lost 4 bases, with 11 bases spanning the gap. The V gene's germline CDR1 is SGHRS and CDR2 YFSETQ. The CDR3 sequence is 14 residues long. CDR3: CASSLSAGSTEAFF. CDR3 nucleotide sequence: TGCGCCAGCAGCTTGTCGGCAGGGAGCACTGAAGCTTTCTTT.

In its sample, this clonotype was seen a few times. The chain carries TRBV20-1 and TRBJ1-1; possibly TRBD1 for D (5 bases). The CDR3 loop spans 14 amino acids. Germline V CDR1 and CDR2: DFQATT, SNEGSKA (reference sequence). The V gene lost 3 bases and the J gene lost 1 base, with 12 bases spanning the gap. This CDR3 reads CSASWGGGNTEAFF. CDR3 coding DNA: TGCAGTGCTAGTTGGGGGGGAGGGAACACTGAAGCTTTCTTT.

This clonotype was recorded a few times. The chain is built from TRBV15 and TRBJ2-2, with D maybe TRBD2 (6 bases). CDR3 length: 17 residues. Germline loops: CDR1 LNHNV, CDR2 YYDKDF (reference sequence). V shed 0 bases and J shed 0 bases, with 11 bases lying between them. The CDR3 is CATSRDFAGSNTGELFF. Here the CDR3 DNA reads TGTGCCACCAGCAGAGACTTTGCGGGATCGAACACCGGGGAGCTGTTTTTT.

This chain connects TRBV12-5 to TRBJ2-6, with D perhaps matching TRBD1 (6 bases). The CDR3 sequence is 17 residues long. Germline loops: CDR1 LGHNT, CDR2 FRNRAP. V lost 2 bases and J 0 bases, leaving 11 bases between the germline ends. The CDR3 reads CASGLPGESSGANVLTF. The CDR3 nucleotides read TGTGCTAGTGGTTTGCCAGGGGAGAGCTCTGGGGCCAACGTCCTGACTTTC.

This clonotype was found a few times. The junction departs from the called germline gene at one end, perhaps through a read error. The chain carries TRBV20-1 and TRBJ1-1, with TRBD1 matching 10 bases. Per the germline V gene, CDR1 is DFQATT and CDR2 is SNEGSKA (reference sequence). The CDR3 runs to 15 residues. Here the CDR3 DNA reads TGCAGTGCTAGTACCGGGACAGGGGTGAACACTGAGGCTTTCTTT. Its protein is CSASTGTGVNTEAFF.

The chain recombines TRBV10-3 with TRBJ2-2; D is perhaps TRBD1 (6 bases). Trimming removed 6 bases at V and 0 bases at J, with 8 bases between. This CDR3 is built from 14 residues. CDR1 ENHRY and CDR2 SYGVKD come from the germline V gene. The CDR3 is CAIRGDTNTGELFF. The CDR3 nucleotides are TGTGCCATCAGGGGGGACACGAACACCGGGGAGCTGTTTTTT.